These 3 T cell receptor beta chains originate from one sample sequenced in a study of blood T cell repertoires in COVID-19. Profiling relied on immunoSEQ multiplex PCR, and the TCRdb table lists in-frame clones only, not all of them. The table has 190,000 or so clones, 85% to 95% seen once; the top ten hold roughly 0.76%. Material for sequencing was peripheral blood. The receptors here all came from a man aged 25-45 years with COVID-19, enrolled during active disease.

V and J are TRBV5-6 and TRBJ2-7; 8 bases match TRBD1. V shed 0 bases, J shed 5 bases, and the junction held 4 bases outside the gene matches. The germline gives CDR1 SGHDT, CDR2 YYEEEE. CDR3 length equals 14 residues. The CDR3 region is CASSLEDRAHEQYF. CDR3 DNA: TGTGCCAGCAGCTTGGAGGACAGGGCCCACGAGCAGTACTTC.

The J gene is TRBJ1-3, the V gene TRBV7-9, with D hard to call. The V and J ends lost 1 base and 0 bases respectively, with 4 bases between them. Germline loops: CDR1 SEHNR, CDR2 FQNEAQ (reference sequence). The CDR3 runs to 14 residues. The CDR3 DNA reads TGTGCCAGCAGCTTAGAGCGCTCTGGAAACACCATATATTTT. It yields the protein CASSLERSGNTIYF. The variable domain in full, with the rest retrieved from reference TRBV7-9 and TRBJ1-3, is DTGVSQNPRHKITKRGQNVTFRCDPISEHNRLYWYRQTLGQGPEFLTYFQNEAQLEKSRLLSDRFSAERPKGSFSTLEIQRTEQGDSAMYLCASSLERSGNTIYFGEGSWLTVV.

The V gene is TRBV7-6, the J gene TRBJ2-5, with 7 positions matching TRBD2. Germline lookup yields CDR1 SGHVS and CDR2 FNYEAQ. The CDR3 runs to 15 residues. Germline trimming cut 5 bases from V and 3 bases from J; bases unmatched to any gene: 9. The CDR3 coding sequence is TGTGCCAGCAGCCCCCTGGCTAGCGGTAAAGAGACCCAGTACTTC. This codes for CASSPLASGKETQYF.